A selection of T cell receptor beta chains follows, all from one sample in a study of blood T cell repertoires in COVID-19. Assay: immunoSEQ multiplex PCR; the TCRdb copy retains only in-frame clones and omits some. The profile shows approximately 190,000 clones, about four fifths of them singletons. Material: PBMCs or T cells enriched from blood (not recorded which). These TCRs come from a woman aged 25 to 45 who had been exposed to COVID-19. The CDR3 runs from the conserved cysteine through the conserved F or W. Each record gives: D gene, J gene, clone size, V gene, CDR3 protein, CDR3 DNA. D genes are given only for firm matches. Size values are once, few and many counts, or a class for expanded clones, and some rows have none.

>TRBD1|TRBJ1-5|.|TRBV7-2
CASSSSRGSDQPQHF
TGTGCCAGCAGCTCGAGCAGGGGGTCGGATCAGCCCCAGCATTTT
>.|TRBJ1-2|.|TRBV4-1
CASSSPSSGYTF
TGCGCCAGCAGCTCCCCCTCGAGTGGCTACACCTTC
>.|TRBJ1-1|.|TRBV19
CASSMGANMNTEAFF
TGTGCCAGTAGTATGGGGGCAAATATGAACACTGAAGCTTTCTTT
>.|TRBJ1-1|.|TRBV6-5
CASNHNTGEQAFF
TGTGCCAGCAACCACAATACAGGAGAACAAGCTTTCTTT
>TRBD1|TRBJ1-2|.|TRBV4-1
CASSQVGTGLANYGYTF
TGCGCCAGCAGCCAAGTTGGGACAGGACTAGCTAACTATGGCTACACCTTC
>TRBD1|TRBJ1-2|.|TRBV7-9
CASSLGGQVYGYTF
TGTGCCAGCAGCTTAGGGGGACAGGTGTATGGCTACACCTTC
>.|TRBJ1-5|.|TRBV3-1/TRBV3-2
CASSQDMSNQPQHF
TGTGCCAGCAGCCAAGATATGAGCAATCAGCCCCAGCATTTT
>TRBD1|TRBJ2-1|.|TRBV2
CASSEQAQGVGDEQFF
TGTGCCAGCAGTGAACAAGCACAGGGGGTCGGGGATGAGCAGTTCTTC
>TRBD2|TRBJ2-7|.|TRBV7-6
CASSWTSGGQLNYEQYF
TGTGCCAGCAGCTGGACTAGCGGGGGGCAACTAAATTACGAGCAGTACTTC
>.|TRBJ1-4|few|TRBV30
CAWSVREVEKLFF
TGTGCCTGGAGTGTACGTGAGGTGGAAAAACTGTTTTTT
>.|TRBJ1-1|.|TRBV4-1
CASSQVTGNTEAFF
TGCGCCAGCAGCCAAGTGACGGGGAACACTGAAGCTTTCTTT
>.|TRBJ1-2|.|TRBV5-4
CASRNSGSSRNYGYTF
TGTGCCAGCAGGAATTCGGGGTCGAGCAGAAACTATGGCTACACCTTC
>.|TRBJ2-5|.|TRBV11-2
CASSHRGKWEETQYF
TGTGCCAGCAGCCATCGGGGGAAATGGGAAGAGACCCAGTACTTC
>TRBD1|TRBJ1-3|.|TRBV5-1
CASRAGTGDGNTIYF
TGCGCCAGCAGAGCCGGGACAGGGGACGGAAACACCATATATTTT
>.|TRBJ1-3|once|TRBV11-2
CASSYGIGNVRNTIYF
TGTGCCAGCAGTTACGGGATCGGGAATGTGAGGAACACCATATATTTT
>.|TRBJ2-7|.|TRBV5-1
CASSDPGQVYEQYF
TGCGCCAGCTCTGATCCGGGACAAGTCTACGAGCAGTACTTC
>.|TRBJ1-6|.|TRBV4-3
CASSQDSGGYNSPLHF
TGCGCCAGCAGCCAAGATTCTGGCGGATATAATTCACCCCTCCACTTT
>.|TRBJ2-3|.|TRBV5-4
CASSLELTDTQYF
TGTGCCAGCAGCTTGGAGCTCACAGATACGCAGTATTTT
>.|TRBJ1-4|.|TRBV2
CASRVGFTVFF
TGTGCCAGCAGAGTCGGGTTCACGGTGTTTTTT
>TRBD2|TRBJ2-7|once|TRBV11-2
CASSLVGGNEQYF
TGTGCCAGCAGCTTAGTCGGGGGGAACGAGCAGTACTTC
>TRBD2|TRBJ2-5|.|TRBV12-3/TRBV12-4
CASSGLAIETQYF
TGTGCCAGCAGTGGACTAGCTATAGAGACCCAGTACTTC
>.|TRBJ2-1|.|TRBV2
CASLANNEQFF
TGTGCCAGCCTAGCGAACAATGAGCAGTTCTTC
>.|TRBJ2-3|.|TRBV13
CASSLGRRRDKWYF
TGTGCCAGCAGCTTAGGCCGTCGCAGGGATAAGTGGTATTTT
>TRBD2|TRBJ2-7|.|TRBV18
CASSPGSGGTYEQYF
TGTGCCAGCTCACCGGGTTCGGGGGGGACCTACGAGCAGTACTTC
>.|TRBJ1-3|.|TRBV2
CASSKDNPHRSGNTIYF
TGTGCCAGCAGTAAGGACAACCCTCACCGCTCTGGAAACACCATATATTTT
>.|TRBJ1-6|.|TRBV30
CAWSPLVGSYNSPLHF
TGTGCCTGGAGTCCTTTAGTTGGCTCCTATAATTCACCCCTCCACTTT
>.|TRBJ1-1|once|TRBV29-1
CSVGAGPANPMNTEAFF
TGCAGCGTTGGGGCGGGGCCGGCAAACCCAATGAACACTGAAGCTTTCTTT
>.|TRBJ1-5|.|TRBV7-8
CASSLGAVNQPQHF
TGTGCCAGCAGCTTAGGGGCCGTTAATCAGCCCCAGCATTTT
>TRBD2|TRBJ2-3|.|TRBV28
CASSLPLAGGLDTQYF
TGTGCCAGCAGTTTGCCGCTAGCGGGGGGGCTTGATACGCAGTATTTT
>.|TRBJ1-5|.|TRBV20-1
CSASRGFNQPQHF
TGCAGTGCTAGTCGGGGATTCAATCAGCCCCAGCATTTT
>TRBD1|TRBJ2-7|.|TRBV6-5
CASSYTPTGSEQYF
TGTGCCAGCAGTTACACCCCGACAGGGTCCGAGCAGTACTTC
>TRBD1|TRBJ2-7|.|TRBV27
CASSPQGVEGVNEQYF
TGTGCCAGCAGTCCACAGGGGGTAGAGGGTGTGAACGAGCAGTACTTC
>.|TRBJ2-2|few|TRBV11-2
CASRFTGNTGELFF
TGTGCCAGCAGGTTTACCGGGAACACCGGGGAGCTGTTTTTT
>.|TRBJ1-2|.|TRBV6-1
CASSGRGTVDLYGYTF
TGTGCCAGCAGTGGAAGGGGCACGGTCGACCTTTATGGCTACACCTTC
>.|TRBJ2-6|.|TRBV11-2
CASSLRQTLLSGANVLTF
TGTGCCAGCAGCCTACGACAGACCCTCCTCTCTGGGGCCAACGTCCTGACTTTC
>.|TRBJ1-1|.|TRBV25-1
CASSVGGRNTEAFF
TGTGCCAGCAGTGTTGGAGGGCGGAACACTGAAGCTTTCTTT
>TRBD1|TRBJ1-1|.|TRBV27
CASSSGQEGGREAFF
TGTGCCAGCAGTTCAGGACAGGAAGGTGGGCGCGAAGCTTTCTTT
>TRBD2|TRBJ2-7|.|TRBV6-2/TRBV6-3
CASTPVRLAGERQYF
TGTGCCAGCACCCCCGTACGACTAGCGGGGGAAAGGCAGTACTTC
>.|TRBJ2-3|.|TRBV4-2
CASSQVVSSSTDTQYF
TGTGCCAGCAGCCAAGTAGTTTCTTCTAGCACAGATACGCAGTATTTT
>.|TRBJ1-6|.|TRBV6-6
CASSPLVRAPLWSNSPLHF
TGTGCCAGCAGTCCCTTAGTGAGGGCACCACTTTGGTCCAATTCACCCCTCCACTTT
>.|TRBJ2-1|once|TRBV3-1/TRBV3-2
CASSQTGNSYNEQFF
TGTGCCAGCAGCCAGACGGGAAATTCCTACAATGAGCAGTTCTTC
>.|TRBJ1-1|.|TRBV29-1
CSVDQGGNTEAFF
TGCAGCGTTGACCAGGGAGGGAACACTGAAGCTTTCTTT
>TRBD1|TRBJ2-7|.|TRBV3-1/TRBV3-2
CASSRDSYEQYF
TGTGCCAGCAGTCGGGACAGCTACGAGCAGTACTTC
>.|TRBJ1-3|.|TRBV12-5
CASRVTGNTIYF
TGTGCTAGCAGGGTAACTGGAAACACCATATATTTT
>TRBD1|TRBJ2-3|.|TRBV4-1
CASSQLDRGSTDTQYF
TGCGCCAGCAGCCAATTGGACAGGGGGAGCACAGATACGCAGTATTTT
>.|TRBJ2-7|.|TRBV7-8
CASINGQSLVEQYF
TGTGCCAGCATCAATGGACAATCCCTAGTAGAGCAGTACTTC
>.|TRBJ2-3|.|TRBV27
CASSETPGQGYKDTQYF
TGTGCCAGCAGTGAAACACCGGGACAAGGGTATAAGGATACGCAGTATTTT